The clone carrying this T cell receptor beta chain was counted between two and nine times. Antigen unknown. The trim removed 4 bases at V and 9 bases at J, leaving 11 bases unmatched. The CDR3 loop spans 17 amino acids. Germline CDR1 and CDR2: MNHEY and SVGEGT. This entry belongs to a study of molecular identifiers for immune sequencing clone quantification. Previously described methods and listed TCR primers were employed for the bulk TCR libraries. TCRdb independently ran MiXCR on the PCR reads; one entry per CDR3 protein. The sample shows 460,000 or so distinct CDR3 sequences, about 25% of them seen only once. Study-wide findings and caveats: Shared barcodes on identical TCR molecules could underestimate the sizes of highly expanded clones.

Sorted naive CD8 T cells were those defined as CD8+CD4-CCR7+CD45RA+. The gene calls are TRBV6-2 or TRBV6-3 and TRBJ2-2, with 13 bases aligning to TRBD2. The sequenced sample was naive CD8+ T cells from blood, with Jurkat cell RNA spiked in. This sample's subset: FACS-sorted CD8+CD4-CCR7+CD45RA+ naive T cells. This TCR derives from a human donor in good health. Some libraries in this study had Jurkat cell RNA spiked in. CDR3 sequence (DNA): TGTGCCAGCAGTTCGGGACTAGCGGGGCTGAACTCCAGGGAGCTGTTTTTT. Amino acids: CASSSGLAGLNSRELFF.